This T cell receptor (beta chain) comes out of a study of cytomegalovirus exposure and HLA in healthy donors. General study points: An analysis done earlier found most TCR beta V segments productive about 87% or about 30% of the time. In a later analysis, donors in an Asian-associated ancestry cluster reportedly had fewer N-insertions in productive TCRs than the cohort mean. Association of 15,000 to 20,000 TCR beta sequences with HLA alleles was found at 0.05 false discovery rate in a later analysis.

As regards this clone: The antigen remains undetermined.

The study ran its PCR with 60 Vbeta and 13 Jbeta primers. Profiled with immunoSEQ multiplex PCR; TCRdb holds only in-frame clones, not every one. The data contain 90,000 to 100,000 clones, 78% of them singletons. CDR1 is LGHNA and CDR2 is YSLEER in the germline V gene. CDR3 size: 15 residues. V gave up 0 bases and J gave up 7 bases, with 16 bases separating them. J is TRBJ2-7 and V is TRBV4-3, with a tentative D call TRBD2 (5 bases). The TCR comes from an older woman in good health and CMV-seronegative. Sequenced sample: PBMCs. CDR3 DNA: TGCGCCAGCAGCCAAGATCTACTCACTAGAGGTGAGCAGTACTTC. It specifies CASSQDLLTRGEQYF.